This T cell receptor (beta chain) emerged from a study of PD-L1 blockade in urothelial cancer. The templates were synthetic TCR analogs, and they were spiked into each PCR. TCRdb's table, derived via immunoSEQ multiplex PCR, lists solely in-frame clones and lacks some. The sample consists of tens of thousands of clones, around nine tenths of them appearing once. The CDR3 sequence is 13 residues long. Trimming removed 6 bases at V and 3 bases at J, with 9 bases between. CDR1 and CDR2 (germline): LNHDA, SQIVND (reference sequence). Indicated time point: peripheral blood 6 weeks after treatment start. Pretreatment and on-treatment blood mononuclear cell samples were taken, totaling between 1 and 8 time points per patient.

The source material was PBMCs, sampled around atezolizumab (anti-PD-L1) treatment. This receptor was identified in a man in his sixties with urothelial cancer. The rearrangement joins TRBV19 to TRBJ1-5; the D gene is possibly TRBD1 (5 bases). DNA of the CDR3: TGTGCCAGTAGGCACAGGTACAATCAGCCCCAGCATTTT. Protein: CASRHRYNQPQHF.